This TCR beta chain came from a study of CD4 T cells in relation to SARS-CoV-2 and coronaviruses. In the study overall: Negative control cultures got HIV-1 Nef peptides or no peptide.

Repertoires were generated with immunoSEQ multiplex PCR, while TCRdb's copy carries only in-frame clones and drops some. The sample lists about 17,000 clones; around 79% were seen once. The CDR3 runs to 12 residues. Between the trimmed V and J ends, which lost 8 bases and 10 bases, there was a span of 15 bases. The germline V gene has CDR1 LGHDT and CDR2 YNNKEL (reference sequence). This clone was counted once. Its antigen is not identified. General study findings and limits: No crossreactivity against non-spike viral proteins was tested here.

Unexposed donor CD4+ T cells date from about 2011-2018, before the COVID-19 pandemic. Isolation of CD4+ T cells took place after less than 13 days in culture. The chain links TRBV3-1 (or the pseudogene TRBV3-2) to TRBJ1-5; no clear D gene. The specimen sequenced was CD4+ T cells from PBMCs, cultured in vitro. The sequence was obtained from a human donor in good health. In DNA, the CDR3 is TGTGCCAGCGGGAACCGACGCACCCCCCAGCATTTT. This sequence encodes CASGNRRTPQHF.